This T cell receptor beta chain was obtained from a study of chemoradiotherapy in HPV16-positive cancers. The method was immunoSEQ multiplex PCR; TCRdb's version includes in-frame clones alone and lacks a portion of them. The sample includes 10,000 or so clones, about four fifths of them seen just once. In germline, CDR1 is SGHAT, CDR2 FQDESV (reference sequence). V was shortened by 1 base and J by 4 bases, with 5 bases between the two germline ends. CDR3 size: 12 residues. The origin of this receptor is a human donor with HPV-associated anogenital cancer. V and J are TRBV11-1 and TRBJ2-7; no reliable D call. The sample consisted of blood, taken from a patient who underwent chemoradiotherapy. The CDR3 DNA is TGTGCCAGCAGCTTAGAAGGTTACGAGCAGTACTTC. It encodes CASSLEGYEQYF.